This TCR beta chain emerged from a study of T-cell memory formation after mild COVID-19. TCRdb reprocessed the 5' RACE reads with MiXCR, giving one entry per CDR3 protein. Among over 350,000 distinct CDR3 sequences listed, approximately 15% were seen once. Germline CDR1 DFQATT, CDR2 SNEGSKA (reference sequence). The germline V and J ends were trimmed by 1 base and 2 bases, with 15 bases remaining between them. CDR3 length: 15 residues. This clonotype was observed a few times. Its specificity is unknown. General study points: Researchers could not confirm that second-wave clones peaking on day 37 targeted SARS-CoV-2. CD8+ contracting clones occupied EMRA, while CD4+ ones occupied mainly CM and EM.

The genes are TRBV20-1 and TRBJ2-7, with D tentatively TRBD1 (5 bases). Sequenced: PBMCs or a T cell subset sorted from them (not recorded which). The receptor was derived from a man younger than 30 who had mild COVID-19 (a few samples of this study predate the infection). Cell type and time point are not known. The CDR3 bases are TGCAGTGCTAGAGGATTTAGGGGCAGAACCTACGAGCAGTACTTC. Protein sequence: CSARGFRGRTYEQYF.